Below, 8 T cell receptor beta chains from the same sample are listed, as sequenced in a study of CD8 T cells in ankylosing spondylitis. TCRdb used MiXCR to reprocess the 5' RACE reads, holding one entry per CDR3 protein. The table has hundreds of thousands of distinct CDR3 sequences, approximately 8.4% seen once. Sample: blood, either unsorted or a sorted T cell fraction (not recorded which). These receptor sequences come from a female donor with ankylosing spondylitis or in good health (not recorded which).

This clonotype has ten or more counts. V gene TRBV5-4 combines with J gene TRBJ2-3, with 9 positions matching TRBD1. Trimming took 4 bases from V and 7 from J; bases not matched to a gene: 10. Germline CDR1 SGHNT, CDR2 YYREEE (reference sequence). This CDR3 contains 15 residues. This CDR3 reads CASSVRDRAEYTQYF. DNA for the CDR3: TGTGCCAGCAGCGTCCGGGACAGGGCTGAATATACGCAGTATTTT.

The sample holds many counts of this clonotype. The chain uses TRBV20-1 and TRBJ1-1, with 8 bases matching TRBD1. The germline V gene has CDR1 DFQATT and CDR2 SNEGSKA (reference sequence). The junction had 9 bases not matched to a gene; V was cut back by 6 bases and J by 3 bases. CDR3 length: 14 residues. CDR3 bases: TGCAGTGCGCGTCGGGACAGGCAGTACACTGAAGCTTTCTTT. It codes for CSARRDRQYTEAFF.

The sample holds many counts of this clonotype. V and J are TRBV5-1 and TRBJ2-3; possible D gene TRBD2, 6 bases. The CDR3 sequence is 15 residues long. Germline lookup yields CDR1 SGHRS and CDR2 YFSETQ. Trimming took off 1 base at V and 2 bases at J, with 11 bases between the two ends. The CDR3 DNA is TGCGCCAGCAGCTTGTCCGGCGGGGTCACAGATACGCAGTATTTT. It codes for CASSLSGGVTDTQYF.

This clonotype was detected only a few times. The chain couples TRBV20-1 to TRBJ2-1; TRBD2 aligns across 8 bases. The junction had 17 bases not matched to a gene; V was cut back by 3 bases and J by 10 bases. This CDR3 has 16 residues. The germline gives CDR1 DFQATT, CDR2 SNEGSKA (reference sequence). The CDR3 region is CSARPLEGGRKGEQFF. DNA of the CDR3: TGCAGTGCTAGGCCCCTGGAAGGCGGGAGGAAGGGAGAGCAGTTCTTC.

This clonotype was detected many times. This chain links TRBV11-3 with TRBJ2-3, with 10 bases identical to TRBD1. The CDR3 covers 16 residues. V gave up 5 bases and J gave up 0 bases; unmatched junction bases: 5. The V gene's germline CDR1 is SGHNT and CDR2 YENEEA. In DNA form, the CDR3 reads TGTGCCAGCAGCCCCTCGGACAGGGGGAGCACAGATACGCAGTATTTT. Residues: CASSPSDRGSTDTQYF.

The table lists this clonotype with many counts. The J gene is TRBJ1-2, the V gene TRBV20-1; TRBD1 aligns across 10 bases. CDR1 is DFQATT and CDR2 is SNEGSKA in the germline V gene (reference sequence). V lost 5 bases and J lost 4; bases outside the gene matches: 13. This CDR3 contains 16 residues. The CDR3 loop is CSAYAGTGVGFYGYTF. In nucleotides, the CDR3 is TGCAGTGCTTACGCCGGGACAGGGGTCGGCTTCTATGGCTACACCTTC.

This clonotype appeared many times. This sequence joins TRBV7-8 and TRBJ2-1; D not resolved. This CDR3 has 11 residues. The germline gives CDR1 SGHVS, CDR2 FQNEAQ. With 7 bases removed from V and 4 bases from J, the gap between germline ends came to 5 bases. In nucleotides, the CDR3 is TGTGCCAGCACCAATTACAATGAGCAGTTCTTC. It translates to CASTNYNEQFF.

At least ten counts were recorded for this clonotype. The rearrangement joins TRBV20-1 to TRBJ2-3, with a possible D match to TRBD1 (6 bases). CDR1 DFQATT and CDR2 SNEGSKA come from the germline V gene (reference sequence). Trimming left V 6 bases short and J 9 bases short, with 13 bases between. The CDR3 extends over 11 amino acids. The CDR3 loop reads CSATYRDTQYF. CDR3 bases: TGCAGTGCAACTTACAGGGACACGCAGTATTTT.